This T cell receptor beta chain derives from a study of cytomegalovirus exposure and HLA in healthy donors. Overall study: Tens of millions of unique TCR sequences came from HLA-typed donors in an early release.

PCR used 60 Vbeta primers and 13 Jbeta primers. Here immunoSEQ multiplex PCR was the method, and the copy in TCRdb shows in-frame clones only, minus some. Here the sample spans around 140,000 clones, almost 85% being singletons. Germline lookup yields CDR1 SQVTM and CDR2 ANQGSEA. The V and J ends lost 4 bases and 5 bases, in that order; junction bases with no gene match: 8. The CDR3 length is 13 residues. The chain couples TRBV29-1 to TRBJ2-7; TRBD1 aligns across 7 bases. The sequencing input was PBMCs. This receptor was identified in a man between 18 and 29 years old in good health and CMV-seropositive. The CDR3 protein is CSVAGQAGDEQYF. The CDR3 bases are TGCAGCGTTGCCGGACAGGCAGGGGACGAGCAGTACTTC.